This TCR beta chain stems from a study of CD4 T cells in relation to SARS-CoV-2 and coronaviruses. The repertoire was sequenced with immunoSEQ multiplex PCR; TCRdb's copy has only in-frame clones and lacks some. This table holds 15,000 to 20,000 clones, under 80% found once. CD4+ T cells from unexposed donors were obtained before the COVID-19 pandemic (2011-2018). After more than eight days of culture, CD4+ T cells were isolated. From germline, CDR1 is KGHDR and CDR2 SFDVKD. V lost 5 bases to trimming and J lost 1 base, with 16 bases between them. The CDR3 runs 16 residues. Comment on this clone: What it recognizes is unknown.

Specimen: CD4+ T cells from PBMCs, cultured in vitro. The chain is built from TRBV24-1 and TRBJ1-1, with a tentative D call TRBD1 (6 bases). The receptor was isolated from a human donor in good health. CDR3 nucleotides: TGTGCCACCAGTGCGTCAGGGGCCGGGGGGAACACTGAAGCTTTCTTT. Amino acid sequence: CATSASGAGGNTEAFF.